This T cell receptor (beta chain) derives from a study of control samples from healthy donors and cancer patients. TCRdb keeps only in-frame clones here, not all; method: immunoSEQ multiplex PCR. The sample holds fewer than 200,000 clones. Germline V gene data show CDR1 as KGHSH and CDR2 as LQKENI. The junction had 2 bases not matched to a gene; V was cut back by 0 bases and J by 6 bases. The CDR3 runs to 15 residues. Sequencing was done on a sample of blood. J is TRBJ1-6 and V is TRBV18; TRBD1 matches 7 bases. The TCR originated in a young woman in good health. The CDR3 spells CASSPPRQGNSPLHF. In nucleotides, the CDR3 is TGTGCCAGCTCACCACCCCGACAGGGTAATTCACCCCTCCACTTT.